The 18 T cell receptor beta chains in this list originate from one sample, sequenced in a study of blood T cells in healthy people across ages. A J-beta primer mix and a sample-barcoded 5' primer were used in a second PCR of about 7 to 12 cycles. TCRdb recomputed calls from the 5' RACE reads with MiXCR, one row per CDR3 protein. The table has roughly 1,700,000 distinct CDR3 sequences, 28% seen once. The sequencing sample was made of blood. The receptors come from a woman in her twenties or thirties in good health.

About this clonotype itself: It may be a read error: a sequence one base away is much more abundant. V and J are TRBV7-2 and TRBJ1-2; D is ambiguous. The CDR3 is made up of 14 amino acids. Trimming took off 4 bases at V and 1 base at J, with 10 bases between the two ends. CDR1 and CDR2 from the germline V gene are SGHTA and FQGNSA. CDR3 DNA sequence: TGTGCCAGCAGCTCCATCGGGGTTAACTATGGCTACACCTTC. Translation: CASSSIGVNYGYTF.

The CDR3 protein is CASSQPTETYGYTF. The DNA for the CDR3 is TGCGCCAGCAGCCAGCCGACAGAGACCTATGGCTACACCTTC. This sequence joins TRBV5-1 and TRBJ1-2; D possibly corresponds to TRBD1 (5 bases). Trimming cost V 4 bases and J 4 bases, with 14 bases left between them. Germline V gene lookup returns CDR1 SGHRS and CDR2 YFSETQ. This CDR3 has 14 amino acids.

The J gene is TRBJ2-6, the V gene TRBV5-1, with D unresolved. The CDR3 is 17 residues long. Trimming shortened V by 4 bases and J by 0 bases, and 14 bases separated the two germline ends. CDR1 is SGHRS and CDR2 is YFSETQ in the germline V gene. CDR3 DNA sequence: TGCGCCAGCAGCCCGGGTCTCACGACCTCTGGGGCCAACGTCCTGACTTTC. It specifies CASSPGLTTSGANVLTF.

In its sample, this clonotype was seen a few times. This chain uses TRBV12-3 or TRBV12-4 with TRBJ2-5; D uncertain. CDR3 length: 14 residues. V gave up 7 bases and J gave up 5 bases, with 17 bases separating them. CDR3 bases: TGTGCCAGCAACCGGATGCTCCTGGGGGAGACCCAGTACTTC. Translating it yields CASNRMLLGETQYF.

The chain uses TRBV7-2 and TRBJ2-2, with TRBD2 matching over 8 bases. V trimming: 2 bases; J trimming: 5 bases; junction bases outside the gene matches: 4. Germline assignment: CDR1 SGHTA and CDR2 FQGNSA. This CDR3 comprises 15 residues. The CDR3: CASSLPASGTGELFF. CDR3 in DNA: TGTGCCAGCAGCTTACCGGCTAGCGGGACCGGGGAGCTGTTTTTT. Complete variable domain (other parts from reference TRBV7-2 and TRBJ2-2): GAGVSQSPSNKVTEKGKDVELRCDPISGHTALYWYRQSLGQGLEFLIYFQGNSAPDKSGLPSDRFSAERTGGSVSTLTIQRTQQEDSAVYLCASSLPASGTGELFFGEGSRLTVL.

The genes are TRBV6-6 and TRBJ2-5, with 7 bases matching TRBD2. The CDR3 consists of 14 residues. Germline V gene lookup returns CDR1 MNHNY and CDR2 SVGAGI (reference sequence). Trimming at V came to 11 bases and at J to 5 bases, leaving 14 bases not matched to a gene. The CDR3 is CAGTHKRGGETQYF. DNA of the CDR3: TGTGCCGGCACCCACAAGCGGGGCGGGGAGACCCAGTACTTC.

In nucleotides, the CDR3 is TGTGCCTGGAGTCCACGGGACGGCAATCAGCCCCAGCATTTT. It encodes CAWSPRDGNQPQHF. This rearrangement joins TRBV30 to TRBJ1-5; possible D gene TRBD1, 5 bases. Germline V gives CDR1 GTSNPN, CDR2 SVGIG (reference sequence). The V and J ends lost 2 bases and 2 bases respectively, with 10 bases between them. This CDR3 is 14 amino acids long.

The V and J genes are TRBV5-1 and TRBJ1-1; D remains unclear. V lost 0 bases to trimming and J lost 0 bases, with 9 bases between them. The CDR3 is made up of 15 amino acids. Per the germline V gene, CDR1 is SGHRS and CDR2 is YFSETQ. The CDR3 reads CASSLGEYMNTEAFF. The CDR3 DNA reads as TGCGCCAGCAGCTTGGGGGAGTACATGAACACTGAAGCTTTCTTT. The full variable domain, rest sourced from reference TRBV5-1 and TRBJ1-1, is KAGVTQTPRYLIKTRGQQVTLSCSPISGHRSVSWYQQTPGQGLQFLFEYFSETQRNKGNFPGRFSGRQFSNSRSEMNVSTLELGDSALYLCASSLGEYMNTEAFFGQGTRLTVV.

The table lists this clonotype with a few counts. This rearrangement joins TRBV6-5 to TRBJ2-1, with 13 bases aligning to TRBD2. The CDR3 runs 16 residues. After removal of 3 bases from V and 7 bases from J, the junction contained 6 bases not matched to a gene. Germline CDR1 MNHEY, CDR2 SVGAGI. The CDR3 sequence is CASSYAGTSGTNEQFF. DNA for the CDR3: TGTGCCAGCAGTTATGCCGGGACTAGCGGGACGAATGAGCAGTTCTTC.

This clonotype was seen only once. A junction boundary mismatches the germline segment, possibly from a read error. This chain connects TRBV11-1 to TRBJ2-1; no firm D call. This CDR3 spans 17 amino acids. Germline assignment: CDR1 SGHAT and CDR2 FQDESV (reference sequence). CDR3 protein: CASSPNLVHTTYNEQFF. For the CDR3, the DNA is TGTGCTAGCAGCCCAAATCTAGTACACACAACCTACAATGAGCAGTTCTTC.

Ten or more counts support this clonotype. The chain combines TRBV18 with TRBJ2-7, with D perhaps matching TRBD1 (6 bases). CDR1 KGHSH and CDR2 LQKENI come from the germline V gene. The CDR3 totals 14 residues. V gave up 3 bases and J gave up 6 bases, with 15 bases separating them. The CDR3 region is CASSPGQIRGEQYF. Written as DNA, the CDR3 is TGTGCCAGCTCACCCGGACAGATAAGGGGCGAGCAGTACTTC.

V gene TRBV28 combines with J gene TRBJ1-2; D is uncertain. Looked up from germline, CDR1 is MDHEN and CDR2 is SYDVKM. Trimming pared 2 bases from V and 4 bases from J, leaving 8 bases between. CDR3 length: 13 amino acids. The CDR3 coding sequence is TGTGCCAGCAGTTTAGAAGTAGCCTATGGCTACACCTTC. Protein: CASSLEVAYGYTF.

This clonotype was counted many times. The chain joins TRBV20-1 to TRBJ2-5; 7 bases fit TRBD1. Germline V CDR1 and CDR2: DFQATT, SNEGSKA (reference sequence). The junction had 14 bases not matched to a gene; V was cut back by 5 bases and J by 5 bases. This CDR3 is 15 amino acids long. CDR3 region: CSAGPGTVSDETQYF. In DNA form, the CDR3 reads TGCAGTGCTGGACCCGGGACAGTCTCGGATGAGACCCAGTACTTC.

For this clonotype: The conserved closing phenylalanine or tryptophan is absent in this CDR3, likely reflecting a read error. This chain uses TRBV10-2 with TRBJ2-7; tentatively, D is TRBD2 (6 bases). From germline, CDR1 is WSHSY and CDR2 SAAADI. CDR3 size: 16 residues. CDR3 amino acids: CAGSGFGGGSTYEQYL. The CDR3 nucleotides are TGCGCCGGCAGTGGGTTCGGGGGAGGTTCTACCTACGAGCAGTACCTC.

Turning to this clonotype: One junction end disagrees with the germline gene, perhaps due to a read error. The chain joins TRBV5-1 to TRBJ2-3, with D unclear. CDR3 length equals 12 residues. Germline loops: CDR1 SGHRS, CDR2 YFSETQ. CDR3: CASSSDLDAQYF. Written as DNA, the CDR3 is TGCGCCAGCAGCTCGGACCTAGATGCGCAGTATTTT.

This clonotype was counted only a few times. V and J are TRBV27 and TRBJ1-5; 8 nucleotides match TRBD1. The J segment lost 6 bases and the V segment lost 5 bases, leaving 9 bases of the junction unmatched. This CDR3 spans 15 amino acids. CDR1 is MNHEY, CDR2 SMNVEV, per germline (reference sequence). CDR3 amino acids: CASSAGQGASQPQHF. The CDR3 DNA is TGTGCCAGCAGTGCAGGACAGGGTGCGAGTCAGCCCCAGCATTTT.

In this sample, this clonotype turned up a few times. CDR3 DNA sequence: TGTGCCAGCAGCCGGATAGGACAGACCCGCTCCTACAATGAGCAGTTCTTC. It yields the protein CASSRIGQTRSYNEQFF. The chain combines TRBV27 with TRBJ2-1, with D perhaps matching TRBD1 (6 bases). Per germline, CDR1 MNHEY and CDR2 SMNVEV (reference sequence). Trimming took off 6 bases at V and 0 bases at J, with 18 bases between the two ends. The length of the CDR3 is 17 residues.

This clonotype was observed a few times. The CDR3 does not end in the conserved phenylalanine or tryptophan, so this is likely a read error. The V and J genes are TRBV5-5 and TRBJ1-6; 8 positions match TRBD1. With V trimmed by 7 bases and J by 7 bases, 7 bases remained unmatched. In germline, CDR1 is SGHKS, CDR2 YYEKEE (reference sequence). CDR3 size: 14 residues. Here the CDR3 DNA reads TGTGCCAGCGGCAGGACAGGGACAAATTCACCCCTCCACCTT. This gives the protein CASGRTGTNSPLHL.